This entry is about one T cell receptor (beta chain). This clonotype was counted a few times. Its antigen specificity is not known. No much larger clonotype is one base removed from it; base qualities were not supplied. This record belongs to a study of T-cell memory formation after mild COVID-19 (TCRdb year 2021). About the investigation overall: Most TCR sequence clusters were specific to one of the two donors. Longitudinal TCRalpha and TCRbeta repertoire sequencing tracked T-cell clones expanding and contracting after mild COVID-19 in two donors. The cohort comprised two young, previously healthy adult volunteers, one female and one male. The study at large found these results: Contracting CD4+ clones were found mainly in CM and EM memory subsets, while CD8+ clones were enriched in EMRA. Whether the second-wave clones peaking on day 37 were SARS-CoV-2 specific was not confirmed. Balanced CD4/CD8 phenotypes were observed for clones contracting from day 15 to 85, whereas a bias towards CD4+ was observed for a second wave of clones expanding from day 15 to 37. The study included only two mild cases, and larger cohorts that include severe cases with pre-infection samples were judged to be necessary. Some responding clones were found in pre-infection memory, which suggests that pre-existing cross-reactive memory T cells took part in the SARS-CoV-2 response.

The reads were generated on an Illumina NovaSeq 6000. TCRalpha and TCRbeta cDNA libraries were constructed by 5'RACE with constant-segment primers, with sample barcodes and unique molecular identifiers being introduced. Trizol reagent was used to extract RNA from every sample. Libraries were amplified in two PCR steps, with a second sample barcode and Illumina TruSeq adapters added in the second step. The libraries were sequenced on an Illumina NovaSeq using 2 x 150 bp paired-end reads. The study's processing was this. Reads were demultiplexed and collapsed into UMI-guided consensus sequences with migec v1.2.7. Using mixcr v2.1.11, UMI consensuses were aligned to TRA and TRB V and J templates and then assembled into clonotypes. A clonotype was counted as expanded or contracted only if both edgeR and NoisET called the change significant, with noise models trained on biological replicates. edgeR calls used a false discovery rate-adjusted p below 0.01 and a log2 fold-change threshold of 1. As an exploratory analysis of dynamics, PCA with hierarchical clustering was applied to max-normalized trajectories of the 1000 most abundant clonotypes. The CD4 or CD8 phenotype of responding clones was assigned using the separately sequenced CD4+ and CD8+ repertoires. The public reads were run again by TCRdb, first through fastp at Q25 and then through MiXCR, and only productive beta chains were kept. All rows with the same CDR3 protein become a single entry with the most common DNA and genes. In this record, the V and J calls reflect TCRdb's handling and not the investigators' own analysis. The sample includes about 180,000 distinct CDR3 sequences, with approximately 16% observed a single time. The leading ten clones occupy more than 2% of the sample.

PBMCs were isolated by Ficoll-Paque density gradient centrifugation. From the cysteine through the phenylalanine, the CDR3 covers 14 amino acids. Only the CDR3 DNA is retained, 42 bases long and in frame from the first base. From a lookup of the germline V gene, CDR1 and CDR2 are MNHEY and SVGAGI. V loses 2 bases, J loses 6 bases, and the germline ends lie 12 bases apart. The TCR comes from an adult woman who had mild COVID-19 (a few samples of this study predate the infection). The sample titles of this study are shuffled in the database, so cell type and time point are left out; the donor was told from shared clones. This receptor chain uses TRBV6-5 and TRBJ2-3; the D region possibly corresponds to TRBD1 (6 bases align). Specimen: PBMCs or a T cell subset sorted from them (not recorded which). The CDR3 sequence is CASSYRRGLDTQYF. The DNA sequence is given as TGTGCCAGCAGTTACCGTAGGGGGTTGGATACGCAGTATTTT.